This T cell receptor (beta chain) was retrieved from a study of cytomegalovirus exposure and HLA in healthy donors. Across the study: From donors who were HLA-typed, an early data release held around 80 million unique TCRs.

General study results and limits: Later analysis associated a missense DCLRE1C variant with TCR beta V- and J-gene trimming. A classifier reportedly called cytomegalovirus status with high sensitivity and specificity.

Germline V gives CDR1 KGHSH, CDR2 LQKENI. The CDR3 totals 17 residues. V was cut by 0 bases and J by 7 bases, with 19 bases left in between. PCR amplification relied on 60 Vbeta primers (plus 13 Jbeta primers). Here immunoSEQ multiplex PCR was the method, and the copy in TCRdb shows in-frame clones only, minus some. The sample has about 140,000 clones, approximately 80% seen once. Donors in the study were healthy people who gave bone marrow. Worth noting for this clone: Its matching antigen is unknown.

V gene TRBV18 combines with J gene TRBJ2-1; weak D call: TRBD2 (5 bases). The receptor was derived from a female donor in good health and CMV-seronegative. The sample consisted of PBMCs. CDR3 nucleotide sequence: TGTGCCAGCTCACCACCGATAACTAGAACGTCGGGTAATGAGCAGTTCTTC. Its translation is CASSPPITRTSGNEQFF. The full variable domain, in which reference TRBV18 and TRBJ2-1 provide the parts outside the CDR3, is NAGVMQNPRHLVRRRGQEARLRCSPMKGHSHVYWYRQLPEEGLKFMVYLQKENIIDESGMPKERFSAEFPKEGPSILRIQQVVRGDSAAYFCASSPPITRTSGNEQFFGPGTRLTVL.